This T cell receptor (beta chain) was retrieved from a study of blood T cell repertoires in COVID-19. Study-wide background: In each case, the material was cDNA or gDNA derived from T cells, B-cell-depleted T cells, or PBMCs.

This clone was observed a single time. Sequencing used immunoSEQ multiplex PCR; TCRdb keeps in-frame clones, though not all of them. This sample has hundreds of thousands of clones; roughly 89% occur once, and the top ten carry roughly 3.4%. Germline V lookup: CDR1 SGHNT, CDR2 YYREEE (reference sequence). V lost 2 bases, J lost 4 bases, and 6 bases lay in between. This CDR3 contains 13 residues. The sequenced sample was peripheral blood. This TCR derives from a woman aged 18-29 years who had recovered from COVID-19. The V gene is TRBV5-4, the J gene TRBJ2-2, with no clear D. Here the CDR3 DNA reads TGTGCCAGCAGCTTTAGTCGCACCGGGGAGCTGTTTTTT. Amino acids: CASSFSRTGELFF.